These 11 T cell receptor beta chains were all obtained from the same sample, sequenced in a study of beta chain features in type 1 diabetes. The isolated RNA, all of it, was reverse transcribed, so expressed TCRB transcripts were what got sequenced. This table comes from immunoSEQ multiplex PCR, and its TCRdb copy is limited to in-frame clones, with some not included. The sample yields fewer than 350,000 clones, around 20% seen once. Source material: naive CD4+ T cells from blood. Receptors originate from a woman aged 18-29 years in good health.

The V gene is TRBV30, the J gene TRBJ1-2; 10 bases line up with TRBD1. With 4 bases clipped from V and 9 bases from J, the junction kept 11 bases outside the gene matches. Per the germline V gene, CDR1 is GTSNPN and CDR2 is SVGIG (reference sequence). This CDR3 region has 14 residues. In DNA form, the CDR3 reads TGTGCCTGGATCCAACAGACAGGGGGCTCGAGCTACACCTTC. Its translation: CAWIQQTGGSSYTF.

This clone has only one observation. V usage is TRBV9 and J usage is TRBJ2-6; D might be TRBD2 (5 bases). V lost 4 bases, J lost 0 bases, and 11 bases lay in between. This CDR3 region has 16 residues. CDR1 is SGDLS and CDR2 is YYNGEE in the germline V gene. In nucleotides, the CDR3 is TGTGCCAGCAGCCCTAGCACCAGCTCTGGGGCCAACGTCCTGACTTTC. Amino acids: CASSPSTSSGANVLTF.

This sequence joins TRBV7-2 and TRBJ1-5, with a tentative D call TRBD1 (5 bases). This CDR3 is built from 14 residues. V shed 2 bases and J shed 3 bases, with 8 bases lying between them. CDR1 and CDR2 (germline): SGHTA, FQGNSA. The CDR3 sequence: CASSLPGLNQPQHF. CDR3 in DNA: TGTGCCAGCAGCTTACCGGGACTCAATCAGCCCCAGCATTTT.

In this sample, this clone turned up a few times. The chain uses TRBV4-3 and TRBJ2-7; D is possibly TRBD2 (6 bases). V lost 4 bases and J 11 bases, leaving 18 bases between the germline ends. The CDR3 is made up of 13 amino acids. Germline-derived CDR1 and CDR2 are LGHNA and YSLEER. CDR3 in amino acids: CASSPFLVAVEYF. In DNA form, the CDR3 reads TGCGCCAGCAGCCCATTTCTGGTAGCGGTGGAGTACTTC.

The chain recombines TRBV30 with TRBJ2-3, with 10 positions matching TRBD2. The ends lost 3 bases at V and 1 base at J; junction bases unmatched: 4. The germline V gene encodes CDR1 GTSNPN and CDR2 SVGIG (reference sequence). This CDR3 region has 15 residues. CDR3 loop: CAWRIAGGGTDTQYF. The CDR3 DNA reads TGTGCCTGGAGAATAGCGGGGGGCGGCACAGATACGCAGTATTTT.

This clone has a handful of counts. The chain is built from TRBV5-1 and TRBJ1-1; D remains ambiguous. The CDR3 is made up of 16 amino acids. V was clipped by 3 bases and J by 1 base, with 16 bases between them. Germline V gene lookup returns CDR1 SGHRS and CDR2 YFSETQ. The CDR3 DNA sequence: TGCGCCAGCAGCTGGAGGGCTGTCGGAGGGAACACTGAAGCTTTCTTT. It codes for CASSWRAVGGNTEAFF.

There are a few counts of this clone. V and J are TRBV11-1 and TRBJ2-7, with 10 bases identical to TRBD1. This CDR3 contains 18 residues. CDR1 is SGHAT and CDR2 is FQDESV in the germline V gene (reference sequence). Trimming at V came to 5 bases and at J to 3 bases, leaving 16 bases not matched to a gene. The CDR3 protein is CASSPLPASWDRGYEQYF. DNA for the CDR3: TGTGCCAGCAGCCCTTTACCTGCTTCTTGGGACAGGGGCTACGAGCAGTACTTC.

V is TRBV29-1 and J is TRBJ2-3; 14 positions agree with TRBD2. Looked up from germline, CDR1 is SQVTM and CDR2 is ANQGSEA. The CDR3 loop spans 15 amino acids. V lost 6 bases to trimming and J lost 1 base; unmatched junction nucleotides: 3. CDR3: CSVRGLAGGTDTQYF. Here the CDR3 DNA reads TGCAGCGTGCGGGGACTAGCGGGGGGCACAGATACGCAGTATTTT.

This chain joins TRBV7-9 and TRBJ1-4; D may be TRBD1 (6 bases). The CDR3 length is 14 residues. Germline V gives CDR1 SEHNR, CDR2 FQNEAQ (reference sequence). Trimming removed 4 bases from V and 4 bases from J, with 10 bases in between. The CDR3 sequence is CASSYRVNNEKLFF. The DNA of the CDR3 is TGTGCCAGCAGCTACAGGGTTAATAATGAAAAACTGTTTTTT.

V gene TRBV6-5 combines with J gene TRBJ2-7, with 8 positions matching TRBD1. The CDR3 consists of 15 residues. V lost 6 bases and J lost 2; bases outside the gene matches: 9. Germline-derived CDR1 and CDR2 are MNHEY and SVGAGI. CDR3 DNA sequence: TGTGCCAGCAGGCGACAGGTACAGGGGGCCTACGAGCAGTACTTC. It specifies CASRRQVQGAYEQYF.

This clone has just a few counts. The CDR3 bases are TGTGCCAGCAGCTCCGCCTACGAGCAGTACTTC. This encodes CASSSAYEQYF. V usage is TRBV7-9 and J usage is TRBJ2-7; D call uncertain. V was trimmed by 4 bases and J by 2 bases, leaving 3 bases between them. The CDR3 consists of 11 residues. In germline, CDR1 is SEHNR, CDR2 FQNEAQ (reference sequence).